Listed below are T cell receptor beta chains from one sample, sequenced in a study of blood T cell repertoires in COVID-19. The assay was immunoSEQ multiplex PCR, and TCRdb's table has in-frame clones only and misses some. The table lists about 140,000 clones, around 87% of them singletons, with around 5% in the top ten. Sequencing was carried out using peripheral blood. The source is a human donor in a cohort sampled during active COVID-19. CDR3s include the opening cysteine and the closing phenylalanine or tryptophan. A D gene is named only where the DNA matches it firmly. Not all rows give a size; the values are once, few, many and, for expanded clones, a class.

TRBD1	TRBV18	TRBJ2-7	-	TGTGCCAGCTCACCAGGTCGGGGACAGGGCTCCTACGAGCAGTACTTC	CASSPGRGQGSYEQYF
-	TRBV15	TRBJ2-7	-	TGTGCCACCAGCAGAAAAATCGACTTCAGGGACTCCTACGAGCAGTACTTC	CATSRKIDFRDSYEQYF
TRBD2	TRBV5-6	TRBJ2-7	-	TGTGCCAGCAGCTTGTGGGAGAGCGGGACGTTCGACGAGCAGTACTTC	CASSLWESGTFDEQYF
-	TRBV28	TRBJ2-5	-	TGTGCCAGCAGTTTACCCCAGTATGAACAGACCCAGTACTTC	CASSLPQYEQTQYF
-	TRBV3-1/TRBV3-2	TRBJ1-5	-	TGTGCCAGCAGCCAGAGTGATCAGCCCCAGCATTTT	CASSQSDQPQHF
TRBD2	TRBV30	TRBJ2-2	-	TGTGCCTGGAGAAAAGGGACTAGCGGGGCTCGGGGCGGGGAGCTGTTTTTT	CAWRKGTSGARGGELFF
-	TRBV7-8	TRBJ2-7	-	TGTGCCAGCAGCTTAGCGCCTGACAACTCCTACGAGCAGTACTTC	CASSLAPDNSYEQYF
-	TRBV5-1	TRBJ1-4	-	TGCGCCAGCAGGGGCCAGCCCTCAAGCCAGGAAAAACTGTTTTTT	CASRGQPSSQEKLFF
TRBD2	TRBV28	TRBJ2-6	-	TGTGCCAGCAGCCGCGGGACTAGCCTTCCTGGGGCCAACGTCCTGACTTTC	CASSRGTSLPGANVLTF
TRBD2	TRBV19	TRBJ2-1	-	TGTGCCAGTAGTTTAGGACTAGCGGGGATCTACAATGAGCAGTTCTTC	CASSLGLAGIYNEQFF
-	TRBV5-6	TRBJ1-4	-	TGTGCCAGCAGCTTGGCAGGGGTTCGCGAAAAACTGTTTTTT	CASSLAGVREKLFF
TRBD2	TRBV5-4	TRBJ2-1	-	TGTGCCAGCAGCTTGGTGGCTAGCGGGTTCTATGAGCAGTTCTTC	CASSLVASGFYEQFF
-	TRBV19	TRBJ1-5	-	TGTGCCAGTATGAGAGGGGATCGGAGGGAGCTGAGAAGCAATCAGCCCCAGCATTTT	CASMRGDRRELRSNQPQHF
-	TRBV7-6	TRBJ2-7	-	TGTGCCAGCAGCTTCGGGGAAACCTACGAGCAGTACTTC	CASSFGETYEQYF
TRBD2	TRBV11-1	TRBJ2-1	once	TGTGCCAGCAGCCCCCAACTAGCGACCTACAATGAGCAGTTCTTC	CASSPQLATYNEQFF
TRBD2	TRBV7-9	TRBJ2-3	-	TGTGCCAGCAGCTCAGTCGCGGGGGGGAGCACAGATACGCAGTATTTT	CASSSVAGGSTDTQYF
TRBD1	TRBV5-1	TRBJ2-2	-	TGCGCCAGCAGCCTGACAGGGATGAACACCGGGGAGCTGTTTTTT	CASSLTGMNTGELFF
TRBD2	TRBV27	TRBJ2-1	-	TGTGCCAGCAGTCCCGGACTAGCGGGAGACAAGGTCGATGAGCAGTTCTTC	CASSPGLAGDKVDEQFF
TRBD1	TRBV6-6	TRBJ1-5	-	TGTGCCAGCAGCCTAGGACAGGGTAACAATCAGCCCCAGCATTTT	CASSLGQGNNQPQHF
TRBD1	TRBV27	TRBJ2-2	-	TGTGCCAGCAGGGGACAGAGTAACACCGGGGAGCTGTTTTTT	CASRGQSNTGELFF
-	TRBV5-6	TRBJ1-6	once	TGTGCCAGCAGCTTGTTAGATTCTAATTCACCCCTCCACTTT	CASSLLDSNSPLHF
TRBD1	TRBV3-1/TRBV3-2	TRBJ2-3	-	TGTGCCAGCAGCCAGAGAAGTTACAGGGGGCTCGGCACAGATACGCAGTATTTT	CASSQRSYRGLGTDTQYF
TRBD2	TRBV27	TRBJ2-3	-	TGTGCCAGCACCCACCCGGGAGGTACAGATACGCAGTATTTT	CASTHPGGTDTQYF